The T cell receptor beta chain under discussion was sequenced for a study of blood T cell repertoires in COVID-19. This clone was detected once. Measured with immunoSEQ multiplex PCR; TCRdb has only the in-frame clones, and not every one. The data show 300,000 to 400,000 clones, 75% to 90% seen once. The CDR3 totals 14 residues. Trimming removed 3 bases from V and 8 bases from J; junction bases left unmatched: 9. Germline lookup yields CDR1 MNHNS and CDR2 SASEGT. The sample taken for sequencing was peripheral blood. The chain carries TRBV6-1 and TRBJ2-7; 8 bases are a match to TRBD1. The source of this sequence is an older woman with COVID-19, enrolled during active disease. CDR3 nucleotide sequence: TGTGCCAGCAGTGATGCAGGGGGCGAAGGAAAGCAGTACTTC. It encodes CASSDAGGEGKQYF.